Below are 9 T cell receptor beta chains sequenced from a single sample in a study of blood T cells in healthy people across ages (dated by TCRdb to about 2015). The library relied on 5' RACE. The sequencing machine was an Illumina HiSeq 2500. The second PCR ran for about 6 to 11 cycles and used a J-beta primer mix along with a sample-barcoded 5' primer. Using fastp at Q25 and MiXCR, TCRdb reprocessed the public reads and kept productive beta chains. Entries are consolidated by CDR3 protein sequence, retaining the most common genes and DNA. This sample has fewer than 1,000,000 distinct CDR3 sequences in its table, and 44% of those were observed once. Of the sample, nearly 20% falls within the top ten clones. The sequenced sample was blood. The receptors were sampled from a man in his 60s in good health.

Of note for this clonotype: A read error may produce the germline difference seen at one junction end. This sequence joins TRBV3-1 and TRBJ2-5; 10 nucleotides line up with TRBD1. Near its end, the DNA agrees better with TRBJ2-7, so the J call may be wrong. The germline V gene encodes CDR1 LGHDT and CDR2 YNNKEL (reference sequence). This CDR3 has 15 residues. The CDR3 sequence is CANSPGTGDLYEQYF. The CDR3 DNA sequence: TGTGCCAACAGCCCCGGGACAGGGGACCTCTACGAGCAGTACTTC.

J is TRBJ1-5 and V is TRBV7-8, with 7 bases matching TRBD1. J gave up 4 bases and V 0 bases, and 6 bases lay outside the gene matches. Germline V CDR1 and CDR2: SGHVS, FQNEAQ. This CDR3 is built from 16 residues. The CDR3 reads CASSLAIFRGNQPQHF. CDR3 coding DNA: TGTGCCAGCAGCTTAGCGATTTTCAGGGGGAATCAGCCCCAGCATTTT.

The J gene is TRBJ2-7, the V gene TRBV9, with unresolved D. From germline, CDR1 is SGDLS and CDR2 YYNGEE. V lost 1 base to trimming and J lost 2 bases, with 10 bases between them. This CDR3 contains 14 residues. The CDR3 region is CASSVTTGPYEQYF. For the CDR3, the DNA is TGTGCCAGCAGCGTAACGACTGGGCCCTACGAGCAGTACTTC.

This clonotype was counted a few times. The chain links TRBV13 to TRBJ1-2, with TRBD1 matching 7 bases. The CDR3 is 14 amino acids. Germline assignment: CDR1 PRHDT and CDR2 FYEKMQ (reference sequence). The V segment lost 0 bases and the J segment 6 bases; nucleotides outside the gene matches: 4. The CDR3 reads CASSLGYRGDGYTF. CDR3 in DNA: TGTGCCAGCAGCTTAGGCTACAGGGGCGATGGCTACACCTTC.

This clonotype occurred a few times. The chain employs TRBV20-1 and TRBJ2-1; TRBD2 matches 9 bases. With V trimmed by 1 base and J by 4 bases, 2 bases remained unmatched. This CDR3 has 14 residues. The germline gives CDR1 DFQATT, CDR2 SNEGSKA (reference sequence). The CDR3 DNA reads TGCAGTGCTAGAGTCCTAGCGGGGTACAATGAGCAGTTCTTC. Translating gives CSARVLAGYNEQFF.

The CDR3 DNA reads as TGTGCCAGCAGAGAACCGGGCTCATGGGGAGATACGCAGTATTTT. It codes for CASREPGSWGDTQYF. The V and J genes are TRBV2 and TRBJ2-3, with D unresolved. The CDR3 sequence is 15 residues long. The germline V and J ends were trimmed by 6 bases and 5 bases, with 18 bases remaining between them. Germline CDR1 and CDR2: SNHLY and FYNNEI. Combining the CDR3 with reference TRBV2 and TRBJ2-3 gives the whole variable domain EPEVTQTPSHQVTQMGQEVILRCVPISNHLYFYWYRQILGQKVEFLVSFYNNEISEKSEIFDDQFSVERPDGSNFTLKIRSTKLEDSAMYFCASREPGSWGDTQYFGPGTRLTVL.

In this sample, this clonotype turned up a few times. The chain carries TRBV27 and TRBJ1-1, with TRBD1 identical over 7 bases. With 2 bases clipped from V and 5 bases from J, the junction kept 5 bases outside the gene matches. The germline V gene has CDR1 MNHEY and CDR2 SMNVEV (reference sequence). CDR3 length: 14 residues. CDR3 bases: TGTGCCAGCAGTTTAGGCAGGGGGAGTACTGAAGCTTTCTTT. This codes for CASSLGRGSTEAFF.

J is TRBJ2-7 and V is TRBV4-3; 8 bases agree with TRBD2. The CDR3 consists of 15 residues. Germline loops: CDR1 LGHNA, CDR2 YSLEER. The V segment lost 0 bases and the J segment 3 bases; nucleotides outside the gene matches: 4. The CDR3 sequence: CASSQDYGGGYEQYF. The CDR3 coding sequence is TGCGCCAGCAGCCAAGATTACGGGGGGGGCTACGAGCAGTACTTC.

The table lists this clonotype with a few counts. The chain joins TRBV29-1 to TRBJ2-1, with 8 bases aligning to TRBD2. Judging by the DNA end, TRBJ2-7 fits better; the J call may be wrong. Germline CDR1 reads SQVTM; CDR2 reads ANQGSEA. This CDR3 spans 16 amino acids. The CDR3 is CSVEDFVSGANNEQYF. DNA for the CDR3: TGCAGCGTTGAAGATTTTGTTAGCGGGGCTAACAATGAGCAGTACTTC.